The TCR beta chain described here comes from a study of CXCR3-negative and CXCR3-positive naive CD8 T cells. For this clonotype: What it binds is unknown.

Naive CD8+ T cells carried a CD45RO-CCR7+CD27+CD95- phenotype. The authors made the TRB cDNA libraries by 5' RACE using UMI labels. TCRdb re-called the 5' RACE reads and catalogs CDR3 proteins one per entry, DNA excluded. The sample includes under 60,000 distinct CDR3 sequences. Germline values: CDR1 KGHDR, CDR2 SFDVKD. This CDR3 comprises 15 residues. Study-level findings and limits: CXCR3-positive naive cells carried more hydrophobic TRB CDR3s than CXCR3-negative naive cells did. For the naive subsets, surface CD5 was similar, and TCR strength was inferred from TRB CDR3 properties.

The chain recombines TRBV24-1 with TRBJ2-5; TCRdb proposes TRBD1, but this gene call is untestable without DNA. Sequencing used naive CXCR3+ CD8+ T cells from blood. Subset meaning: CD45RO-CCR7+CD27+CD95- naive CD8+ T cells expressing CXCR3 (TNR3+). The clonotype originates from a human donor in good health. Some clones in this sample may be carry-over from other donors' samples. CDR3 sequence reads: CATSDFLSGRETQYF.